A selection of T cell receptor beta chains follows, all from one sample in a study of blood T cells in healthy people across ages. TCRdb itself ran the 5' RACE reads through MiXCR, one entry per CDR3 protein. Seen here are about 1.4 million distinct CDR3 sequences, approximately 59% observed once, and the top ten hold over 5%. Sample: blood. The receptors derive from a man in his late teens or twenties in good health. Both conserved end residues are part of each CDR3. D genes are given only for firm matches.

>TRBV9|.|.
CASSGSSDALFWTQYF
>TRBV29-1|TRBJ2-3|.
CSVDGQMESTDTQYF
>TRBV28|TRBJ1-2|TRBD1
CASSGDRFYGYTF
>TRBV6-1|TRBJ2-1|.
CASSEIFGSSNEQFF
>TRBV7-2|TRBJ1-5|TRBD1
CASSFPGQGQQPQHF
>TRBV7-2|TRBJ1-1|.
CASSPAAVAFF
>TRBV28|TRBJ2-7|TRBD2
CASRASGVIYEQYF
>TRBV5-1|TRBJ2-1|TRBD2
CASTQIREGGEQFF
>TRBV6-5|TRBJ2-7|TRBD1
CASSYRQGIRYEQYF
>TRBV27|.|TRBD1
CASSFDRTGWNYEQYF
>TRBV11-2|TRBJ2-5|.
CASSLGEMGAETQYF
>TRBV29-1|TRBJ2-7|.
CSVEDGGEFNEQYF
>TRBV20-1|TRBJ2-5|.
CSAPVRTYNEQYF
>TRBV5-5|TRBJ2-1|.
CASSLVGGSEQFF
>TRBV7-7|TRBJ2-3|.
CASSSDPGVDTQYF
>TRBV10-3|TRBJ1-3|TRBD1
CASSLTGERNTIYF
>TRBV20-1|.|.
CSARDDVETYEQYF
>TRBV9|TRBJ2-7|TRBD1
CASSGVTGGFGEQYF
>TRBV29-1|TRBJ2-3|TRBD2
CSVAGGGFPTDTQYF
>TRBV5-1|TRBJ2-6|.
CASSLDRQTSGANVLTF
>TRBV7-2|TRBJ1-2|.
CASSLVGRDGYTF
>TRBV7-9|TRBJ2-7|.
CASSSTIDSYEQYF
>TRBV7-2|TRBJ2-3|TRBD2
CASSSSGPTDTQYF
>TRBV6-2/TRBV6-3|TRBJ2-7|TRBD1
CASSTGQGPSYEQYF
>TRBV12-3/TRBV12-4|TRBJ1-2|.
CASSLTGNGYTF